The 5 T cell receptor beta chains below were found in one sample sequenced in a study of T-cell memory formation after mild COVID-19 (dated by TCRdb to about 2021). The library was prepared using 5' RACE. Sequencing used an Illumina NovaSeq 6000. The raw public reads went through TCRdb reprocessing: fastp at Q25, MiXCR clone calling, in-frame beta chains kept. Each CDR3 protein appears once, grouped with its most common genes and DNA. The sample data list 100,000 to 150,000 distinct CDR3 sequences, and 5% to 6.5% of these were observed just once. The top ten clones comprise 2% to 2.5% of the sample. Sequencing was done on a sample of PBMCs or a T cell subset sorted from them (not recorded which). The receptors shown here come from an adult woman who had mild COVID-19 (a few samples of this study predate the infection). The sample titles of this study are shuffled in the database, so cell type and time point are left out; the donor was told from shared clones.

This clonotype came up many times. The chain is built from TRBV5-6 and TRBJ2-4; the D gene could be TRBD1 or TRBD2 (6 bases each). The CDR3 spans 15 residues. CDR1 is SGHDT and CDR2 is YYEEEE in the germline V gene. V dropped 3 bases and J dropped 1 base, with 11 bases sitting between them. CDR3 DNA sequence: TGTGCCAGCAGCTACCGGGGGCAGGCCAAAAACATTCAGTACTTC. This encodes CASSYRGQAKNIQYF.

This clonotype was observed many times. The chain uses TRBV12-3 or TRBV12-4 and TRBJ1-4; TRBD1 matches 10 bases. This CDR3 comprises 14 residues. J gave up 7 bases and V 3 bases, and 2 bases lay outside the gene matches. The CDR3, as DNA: TGTGCCAGCAGTTTGAGGACAGGGGGTGAAAAACTGTTTTTT. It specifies CASSLRTGGEKLFF.

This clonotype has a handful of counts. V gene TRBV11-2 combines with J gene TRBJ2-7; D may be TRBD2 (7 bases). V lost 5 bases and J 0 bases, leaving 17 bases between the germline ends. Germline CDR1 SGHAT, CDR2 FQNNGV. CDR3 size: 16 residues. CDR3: CASSPRGAGASYEQYF. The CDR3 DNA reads TGTGCCAGCAGCCCCCGCGGGGCGGGGGCCTCCTACGAGCAGTACTTC.

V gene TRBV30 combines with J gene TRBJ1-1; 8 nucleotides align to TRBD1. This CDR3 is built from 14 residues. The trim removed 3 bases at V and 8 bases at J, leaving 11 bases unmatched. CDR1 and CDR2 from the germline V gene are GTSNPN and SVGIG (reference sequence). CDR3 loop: CAWRSNPDRVEAFF. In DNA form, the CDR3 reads TGTGCCTGGAGAAGTAACCCGGACAGGGTAGAAGCTTTCTTT.

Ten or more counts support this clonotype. CDR3 nucleotides: TGTGCCAGCAGCTTCGGACTAGCGGGAGGAGGAGAGCAGTTCTTC. This codes for CASSFGLAGGGEQFF. This chain uses TRBV7-3 with TRBJ2-1; 14 nucleotides agree with TRBD2. Germline loops: CDR1 SGHTA, CDR2 FQGTGA. The CDR3 contains 15 residues. J lost 10 bases, V lost 3 bases, and 5 bases had no gene match. Full variable domain (outside the CDR3, taken from reference TRBV7-3 and TRBJ2-1): GAGVSQTPSNKVTEKGKYVELRCDPISGHTALYWYRQSLGQGPEFLIYFQGTGAADDSGLPNDRFFAVRPEGSVSTLKIQRTERGDSAVYLCASSFGLAGGGEQFFGPGTRLTVL.